The rows below give T cell receptor beta chains drawn from one sample of a study of control samples from healthy donors and cancer patients. Only in-frame clones appear in the TCRdb table, and some are missing; sequencing was by immunoSEQ multiplex PCR. Of 150,000 to 200,000 clones listed, roughly 89% are singletons. What was sequenced was blood. The receptors originated from a woman in her 30s in good health. CDR3s include the opening cysteine and the closing phenylalanine or tryptophan. D genes are given only for firm matches. The size of a clone is reported for some rows only, either as once, few or many, or as a class for expanded clones.

J | V | D | size | DNA | CDR3
TRBJ2-2 | TRBV5-4 | TRBD1 | NA | TGTGCCAGCAGCCGAGGACAGGACACCGGGGAGCTGTTTTTT | CASSRGQDTGELFF
TRBJ2-5 | TRBV5-1 | NA | NA | TGCGCCAGCAGCTTGGGCCCCCAAGAGACCCAGTACTTC | CASSLGPQETQYF
TRBJ2-5 | TRBV3-1/TRBV3-2 | TRBD2 | NA | TGTGCCAGCAGCCTAACTAGCGGGGGGGCGGAGACCCAGTACTTC | CASSLTSGGAETQYF
TRBJ1-1 | TRBV6-1 | TRBD1 | NA | TGTGCCAGCAGTGAAGAGGGGACAGGGGCTGAAGCTTTCTTT | CASSEEGTGAEAFF
TRBJ2-2 | TRBV11-2 | TRBD2 | few | TGTGCCAGCAGATCTTCTAGCGGGGGGAACACCGGGGAGCTGTTTTTT | CASRSSSGGNTGELFF
TRBJ2-1 | TRBV6-1 | TRBD2 | NA | TGTGCCAGCAGTGAATATGGGACTAGCGGGGGCGATGAGCAGTTCTTC | CASSEYGTSGGDEQFF
TRBJ1-5 | TRBV6-6 | TRBD1 | NA | TGTGCCAGCAGTCGACAGGGGGCTGGGAGCAATCAGCCCCAGCATTTT | CASSRQGAGSNQPQHF
TRBJ1-5 | TRBV19 | TRBD1 | NA | TGTGCCAGTAGCCGGGACAGGGCCCAGCCCCAGCATTTT | CASSRDRAQPQHF
TRBJ1-4 | TRBV9 | NA | NA | TGTGCCAGCAGCGTAGGAAGGGGGGCTAATGAAAAACTGTTTTTT | CASSVGRGANEKLFF
TRBJ1-6 | TRBV6-5 | TRBD1 | NA | TGTGCCAGCAGTTGGGGACAGGGGGATTCACCCCTCCACTTT | CASSWGQGDSPLHF
TRBJ2-1 | TRBV30 | TRBD1 | NA | TGTGCCTGGAGTGAGGACAGGGGGATGTATGAGCAGTTCTTC | CAWSEDRGMYEQFF
TRBJ2-1 | TRBV20-1 | NA | NA | TGCAGTGCTAGAGAGCTTCGGGAGCAGTTCTTC | CSARELREQFF
TRBJ1-2 | TRBV6-2/TRBV6-3 | NA | NA | TGTGCCAGCAGTTACGGGACATGGAATGGCTACACCTTC | CASSYGTWNGYTF
TRBJ1-2 | TRBV5-4 | NA | NA | TGTGCCAGCAGCTTGGGGGCAGGTGGCTACACCTTC | CASSLGAGGYTF
TRBJ2-3 | TRBV10-1 | NA | NA | TGCGCCAGCAGTGAGTCGAGGAATACGCAGTATTTT | CASSESRNTQYF
TRBJ2-3 | TRBV4-3 | TRBD1 | NA | TGCGCCAGCAGCCAAGATATTCGGGACAGGGTCACAGATACGCAGTATTTT | CASSQDIRDRVTDTQYF
TRBJ2-5 | TRBV7-2 | TRBD2 | NA | TGTGCCAGCAGCTTAGGTTCGGGAGGATGGGAGACCCAGTACTTC | CASSLGSGGWETQYF
TRBJ2-5 | TRBV6-1 | NA | NA | TGTGCCAGCAGTGAAGTCTCGCGGGAGACCCAGTACTTC | CASSEVSRETQYF
TRBJ2-3 | TRBV5-4 | NA | NA | TGTGCCAGCAGCTTTTTACAAACAGGGTACACAGATACGCAGTATTTT | CASSFLQTGYTDTQYF
TRBJ1-2 | TRBV9 | TRBD1 | once | TGTGCCAGCAGCGTAGGCCCCGGGACAGATGGCTACACCTTC | CASSVGPGTDGYTF
TRBJ2-2 | TRBV9 | TRBD1 | NA | TGTGCCAGCAGCGTAGTCCCCGACAGGGGGGGGGAGCTGTTTTTT | CASSVVPDRGGELFF
TRBJ1-5 | TRBV6-6 | TRBD1 | once | TGTGCCAGCAGTCCCCGGGACAGGGGGGATAGCAATCAGCCCCAGCATTTT | CASSPRDRGDSNQPQHF
TRBJ2-1 | TRBV6-6 | TRBD2 | NA | TGTGCCAGCAGTATCGGGACTAGCGACTACAATGAGCAGTTCTTC | CASSIGTSDYNEQFF
TRBJ2-3 | TRBV19 | TRBD1 | once | TGTGCCAGTAGTTCCCCGGGACAGGCCTACACAGATACGCAGTATTTT | CASSSPGQAYTDTQYF
TRBJ2-1 | TRBV6-6 | NA | NA | TGTGCCAGCAGTGCGACAGCCTACAATGAGCAGTTCTTC | CASSATAYNEQFF
TRBJ2-7 | TRBV20-1 | TRBD1 | once | TGCAGTGCTAGAGCAGGGGGTGAGCAGTACTTC | CSARAGGEQYF
TRBJ2-1 | TRBV4-3 | NA | NA | TGCGCCAGCAGCCAAAGGCTGGACAAAACCAATGAGCAGTTCTTC | CASSQRLDKTNEQFF
TRBJ1-1 | TRBV29-1 | NA | NA | TGCAGCGTTGGACGGGCGAACACTGAAGCTTTCTTT | CSVGRANTEAFF
TRBJ1-1 | TRBV24-1 | NA | NA | TGTGCCACCATGGGGGACACTGAAGCTTTCTTT | CATMGDTEAFF